The 9 T cell receptor beta chains given below trace back to one sample, sequenced in a study of cytomegalovirus exposure and HLA in healthy donors. PCR employed 60 Vbeta and 13 Jbeta primers. Only in-frame clones appear in the TCRdb table, and some are missing; sequencing was by immunoSEQ multiplex PCR. This sample has roughly 150,000 clones, with roughly 80% found just once. Input material: PBMCs. The receptors shown here come from a man over 45 in good health and CMV-seropositive.

The chain employs TRBV7-2 and TRBJ2-5; D unresolved. Germline CDR1 SGHTA, CDR2 FQGNSA. The CDR3 has 13 residues. Between the trimmed V and J ends, which lost 2 bases and 2 bases, there was a span of 6 bases. The DNA of the CDR3 is TGTGCCAGCAGCTTAACATGGCAAGAGACCCAGTACTTC. Its protein product is CASSLTWQETQYF.

The CDR3 region has the DNA TGTGCCAGCAGTGATATAGGGGGCTTCGAGACCCAGTACTTC. Protein sequence: CASSDIGGFETQYF. V and J are TRBV2 and TRBJ2-5; 7 bases fit TRBD1. Germline V gene lookup returns CDR1 SNHLY and CDR2 FYNNEI. V trimming: 3 bases; J trimming: 5 bases; junction bases outside the gene matches: 6. This CDR3 is 14 amino acids long.

This clone appeared once. This chain uses TRBV7-3 with TRBJ2-5; 8 bases fit TRBD2. Germline loops: CDR1 SGHTA, CDR2 FQGTGA. J was trimmed by 5 bases and V by 2 bases; bases with no gene match: 7. This CDR3 has 15 residues. The CDR3 DNA sequence: TGTGCCAGCAGCTTATCCGCCAGCGGGGGTGAGACCCAGTACTTC. This translates into CASSLSASGGETQYF.

This clone showed up just a few times. The rearrangement uses TRBV7-2 and TRBJ2-7; unclear D gene. The ends were cut back, 2 bases at V and 0 bases at J, with 8 bases in the middle. CDR3 length equals 14 residues. From germline, CDR1 is SGHTA and CDR2 FQGNSA. The CDR3 nucleotides are TGTGCCAGCAGCTTAATGAGAAGCTCCTACGAGCAGTACTTC. Protein product: CASSLMRSSYEQYF.

The chain combines TRBV7-2 with TRBJ1-1; weak D call: TRBD1 (5 bases). This CDR3 spans 15 amino acids. CDR1 SGHTA and CDR2 FQGNSA come from the germline V gene. Trimming took 3 bases from V and 5 from J, leaving 16 bases between them. The CDR3 is CASSFRGGAGTEAFF. CDR3 DNA sequence: TGTGCCAGCAGCTTCAGAGGTGGGGCAGGGACTGAAGCTTTCTTT.

This sequence joins TRBV5-1 and TRBJ2-3; no firm D call. The germline gives CDR1 SGHRS, CDR2 YFSETQ. V was trimmed by 0 bases and J by 1 base, leaving 9 bases between them. CDR3 length equals 15 residues. For the CDR3, the DNA is TGCGCCAGCAGCTTGGAGCCGAGCGGCACAGATACGCAGTATTTT. Encoded protein: CASSLEPSGTDTQYF.

This sequence joins TRBV2 and TRBJ1-1, with D possibly TRBD1 on 5 matching bases. CDR1 and CDR2 from the germline V gene are SNHLY and FYNNEI. CDR3 length: 12 amino acids. Trimming cost V 7 bases and J 5 bases, with 11 bases left between them. DNA of the CDR3: TGTGCCAGCACACGGGGGTGGACTGAAGCTTTCTTT. Amino acid sequence: CASTRGWTEAFF.

This chain joins TRBV28 and TRBJ1-4, with 11 bases that match TRBD1. CDR1 and CDR2 from the germline V gene are MDHEN and SYDVKM. Trimming took 6 bases from V and 8 from J; bases not matched to a gene: 8. This CDR3 contains 15 residues. The CDR3 is CASRKGTGGGEKLFF. The DNA for the CDR3 is TGTGCCAGCAGGAAGGGGACAGGGGGAGGGGAAAAACTGTTTTTT.

This clone was picked up a small number of times. The J gene is TRBJ2-5, the V gene TRBV6-5, with 16 nucleotides matching TRBD2. Germline loops: CDR1 MNHEY, CDR2 SVGAGI. CDR3 size: 15 residues. Trimming cost V 6 bases and J 2 bases; bases outside gene matches: 0. The CDR3 bases are TGTGCCAGCAGGGGACTAGCGGGGGGGCAAGAGACCCAGTACTTC. This sequence encodes CASRGLAGGQETQYF.